The present entry profiles one T cell receptor beta chain with its context. The data were taken from a study of blood T cell repertoires in COVID-19. Study context: Recovery among Cohort 3 donors was established by two negative PCRs, clearance, or symptom resolution. PBMCs, B-cell-depleted T cells, or T cells were the source of the cDNA or gDNA that made up the material.

Original processing methods: Reference gene primer amplification in the assay estimated nucleated cell counts. Repertoires were generated with immunoSEQ multiplex PCR, while TCRdb's copy carries only in-frame clones and drops some. V and J calls and clone size come straight from that table; D and trimming were deduced from the DNA. In the table there are 120,000 to 150,000 clones, over 70% of which are singletons. Everyone who took part was about 18 to 90 years old, and they came from about 23 US areas. Germline V gene data show CDR1 as KGHSH and CDR2 as LQKENI. The CDR3 is made up of 11 amino acids. V was trimmed by 2 bases and J by 5 bases, leaving 4 bases between them.

The TCR was taken from a man aged 45 to 65 in a cohort exposed to, infected with or recovered from COVID-19 (not recorded which). The rearrangement joins TRBV18 to TRBJ2-7; D unclear. Sequencing input: PBMCs or T cells enriched from blood (not recorded which). This CDR3 reads CASSPNNEQYF. In nucleotides, the CDR3 is TGTGCCAGCTCACCAAACAACGAGCAGTACTTC.